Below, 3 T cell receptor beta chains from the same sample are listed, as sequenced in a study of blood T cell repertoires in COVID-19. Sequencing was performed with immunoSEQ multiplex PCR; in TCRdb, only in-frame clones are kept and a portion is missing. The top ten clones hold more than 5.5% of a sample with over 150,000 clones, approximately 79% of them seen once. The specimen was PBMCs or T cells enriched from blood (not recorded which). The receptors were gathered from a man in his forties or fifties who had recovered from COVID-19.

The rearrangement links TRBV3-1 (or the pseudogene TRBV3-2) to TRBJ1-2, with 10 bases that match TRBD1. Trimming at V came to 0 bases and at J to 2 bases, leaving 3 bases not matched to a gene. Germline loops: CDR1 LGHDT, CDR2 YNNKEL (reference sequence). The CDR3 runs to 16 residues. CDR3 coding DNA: TGTGCCAGCAGCCAAGATTGGGGACAGGGGAACTATGGCTACACCTTC. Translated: CASSQDWGQGNYGYTF.

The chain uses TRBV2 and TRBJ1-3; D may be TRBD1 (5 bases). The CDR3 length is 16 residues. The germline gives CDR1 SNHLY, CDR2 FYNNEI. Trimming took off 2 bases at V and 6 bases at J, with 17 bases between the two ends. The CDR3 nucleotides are TGTGCCAGCAGTGAAACGCCCGGACACCCGGCAAACACCATATATTTT. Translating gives CASSETPGHPANTIYF.

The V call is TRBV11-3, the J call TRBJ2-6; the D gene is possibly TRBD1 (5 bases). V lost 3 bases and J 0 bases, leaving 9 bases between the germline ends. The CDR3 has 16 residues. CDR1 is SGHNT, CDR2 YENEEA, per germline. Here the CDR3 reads CASSFDRNSGANVLTF. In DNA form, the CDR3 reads TGTGCCAGCAGCTTTGACAGAAACTCTGGGGCCAACGTCCTGACTTTC.